The following is a TCR beta chain sequence with its context. The target antigen is unknown. Profiling relied on immunoSEQ multiplex PCR, and the TCRdb table lists in-frame clones only, not all of them. The sample holds some 120,000 clones; roughly 82% are singletons and the top ten take around 3.3%. This sample is part of a study of identifying expanded T cells in peripheral blood. Study-level results: Technical replicates showed 0.9 to 1.5 changed clones; two weeks roughly 16; four weeks 19.

CDR1 and CDR2 from the germline V gene are MNHNY and SVGAGI (reference sequence). The CDR3 runs to 16 residues. V was shortened by 0 bases and J by 1 base, with 12 bases between the two germline ends. The sequenced sample consisted of blood. This receptor was obtained from a person between 18 and 69 years old in good health. The chain combines TRBV6-6 with TRBJ1-1; D is unclear. In DNA form, the CDR3 reads TGTGCCAGCAGTTACTCAAAGTCGTCGGGGAACACTGAAGCTTTCTTT. Its protein product is CASSYSKSSGNTEAFF.